Presented here are 18 T cell receptor beta chains from one specimen sequenced in a study of blood T cell repertoires in COVID-19. Profiling relied on immunoSEQ multiplex PCR, and the TCRdb table lists in-frame clones only, not all of them. The data show fewer than 200,000 clones, with roughly 87% seen just once and about 8.4% held by the top ten. Sequenced material: peripheral blood. The receptors shown here come from a woman in her 70s with acute or convalescent COVID-19.

This chain uses TRBV11-2 with TRBJ2-1, with TRBD1 identical over 8 bases. Germline V lookup: CDR1 SGHAT, CDR2 FQNNGV. Trimming removed 3 bases from V and 2 bases from J; junction bases left unmatched: 6. The CDR3 totals 16 residues. CDR3 protein: CASSFQDRVAYNEQFF. CDR3 DNA sequence: TGTGCCAGCAGCTTCCAGGACAGGGTGGCCTACAATGAGCAGTTCTTC.

The chain employs TRBV10-3 and TRBJ1-5; possibly TRBD1 for D (6 bases). CDR3 length: 13 amino acids. Trimming removed 4 bases at V and 2 bases at J, with 6 bases between. Germline assignment: CDR1 ENHRY and CDR2 SYGVKD. This CDR3 reads CAISGTGNQPQHF. In DNA form, the CDR3 reads TGTGCCATCAGTGGGACAGGCAATCAGCCCCAGCATTTT.

J is TRBJ1-2 and V is TRBV4-3, with 10 bases aligning to TRBD1. Looked up from germline, CDR1 is LGHNA and CDR2 is YSLEER. The ends lost 3 bases at V and 4 bases at J; junction bases unmatched: 8. The CDR3 is 16 amino acids. The CDR3 region has the DNA TGCGCCAGCAGCCAGGGTAGGGACAGGGGCCCCTATGGCTACACCTTC. It specifies CASSQGRDRGPYGYTF.

This clone was found a few times. V gene TRBV3-1 (or the pseudogene TRBV3-2) combines with J gene TRBJ2-3; tentatively, D is TRBD2 (5 bases). Trimming pared 3 bases from V and 12 bases from J, leaving 16 bases between. Germline V lookup: CDR1 LGHDT, CDR2 YNNKEL (reference sequence). The CDR3 sequence is 13 residues long. This chain's CDR3 is CASSQRTLHAQYF. The CDR3 DNA reads as TGTGCCAGCAGCCAGCGGACTCTACACGCCCAGTATTTT.

V usage is TRBV28 and J usage is TRBJ2-1; D gene unclear. CDR3 length: 15 amino acids. CDR1 MDHEN and CDR2 SYDVKM come from the germline V gene. The ends were cut back, 6 bases at V and 7 bases at J, with 19 bases in the middle. The CDR3 is CASSPPVLFKNEQFF. The DNA for the CDR3 is TGTGCCAGCAGCCCCCCCGTACTATTCAAGAATGAGCAGTTCTTC.

This chain links TRBV5-1 with TRBJ2-5; TRBD2 matches at 9 bases. This CDR3 comprises 14 residues. Germline CDR1 is SGHRS and CDR2 is YFSETQ. The V gene end was trimmed by 2 bases and the J gene end by 4 bases; junction bases not matched to a gene: 3. CDR3 amino acids: CASSLGAGGETQYF. The DNA for the CDR3 is TGCGCCAGCAGCTTAGGAGCGGGGGGAGAGACCCAGTACTTC.

J is TRBJ1-2 and V is TRBV9, with D uncertain. V was cut by 0 bases and J by 0 bases, with 27 bases left in between. Germline V gene lookup returns CDR1 SGDLS and CDR2 YYNGEE. The CDR3 has 21 amino acids. Here the CDR3 reads CASSVAPVIGMGLASNYGYTF. The CDR3 DNA reads TGTGCCAGCAGCGTAGCCCCCGTAATCGGGATGGGCCTGGCTTCTAACTATGGCTACACCTTC.

This chain links TRBV5-1 with TRBJ1-1, with 10 bases that match TRBD1. The CDR3 length is 16 residues. V lost 3 bases, J lost 3 bases, and 8 bases stayed unmatched. CDR1 is SGHRS and CDR2 is YFSETQ in the germline V gene. The CDR3 coding sequence is TGCGCCAGCAGCTCGACCGGGACAGGGGTTGACACTGAAGCTTTCTTT. Its protein product is CASSSTGTGVDTEAFF.

The rearrangement joins TRBV10-3 to TRBJ1-6; 8 bases are shared with TRBD1. V was clipped by 5 bases and J by 10 bases; unmatched bases: 10. CDR3 size: 15 residues. Germline loops: CDR1 ENHRY, CDR2 SYGVKD. In nucleotides, the CDR3 is TGTGCCATCAGTAAACTAACAGGGGGTGAATCACCCCTCCACTTT. Translating gives CAISKLTGGESPLHF.

V usage is TRBV6-5 and J usage is TRBJ1-6; 7 nucleotides line up with TRBD1. Germline loops: CDR1 MNHEY, CDR2 SVGAGI. With 2 bases clipped from V and 9 bases from J, the junction kept 7 bases outside the gene matches. The CDR3 is made up of 15 amino acids. CDR3 bases: TGTGCCAGCAGTTACCTTGCAGGGGGGAGTTCACCCCTCCACTTT. Protein sequence: CASSYLAGGSSPLHF.

This clone was observed a single time. The rearrangement uses TRBV4-1 and TRBJ2-3; 8 nucleotides match TRBD1. This CDR3 has 16 amino acids. Germline values: CDR1 MGHRA, CDR2 YSYEKL. J lost 6 bases, V lost 0 bases, and 8 bases had no gene match. CDR3 residues: CASSQDWTRQGDTQYF. Here the CDR3 DNA reads TGCGCCAGCAGCCAAGACTGGACTCGACAGGGGGATACGCAGTATTTT.

A single count supports this clone. This sample includes further DNA sequences coding for the same CDR3. CDR3 in DNA: TGCGCCAGCAGCTTGGACAGGGGGGGTCAGCCCCAGCATTTT. Amino acid sequence: CASSLDRGGQPQHF. This chain uses TRBV5-1 with TRBJ1-5; 8 nucleotides agree with TRBD1. With 0 bases clipped from V and 6 bases from J, the junction kept 2 bases outside the gene matches. The CDR3 runs 14 residues. Germline V CDR1 and CDR2: SGHRS, YFSETQ.

This chain links TRBV30 with TRBJ1-4; D gene ambiguous. The V gene's germline CDR1 is GTSNPN and CDR2 SVGIG (reference sequence). Trimming shortened V by 2 bases and J by 5 bases, and 9 bases separated the two germline ends. This CDR3 has 13 amino acids. The CDR3 loop is CAWSKQPNEKLFF. CDR3 in DNA: TGTGCCTGGAGTAAACAGCCAAATGAAAAACTGTTTTTT.

The genes are TRBV10-2 and TRBJ1-2, with D tentatively TRBD1 (6 bases). Trimming stripped 0 bases from V and 7 bases from J, with 18 bases between. This CDR3 is 16 amino acids long. Germline CDR1 reads WSHSY; CDR2 reads SAAADI. CDR3 DNA sequence: TGCGCCAGCAGTGAGTCCTTTTCCCCTTTGACAGGTGGCTACACCTTC. Protein product: CASSESFSPLTGGYTF.

The chain combines TRBV6-5 with TRBJ2-7, with 10 bases lining up with TRBD1. Germline CDR1 and CDR2: MNHEY and SVGAGI. CDR3 length: 15 amino acids. Trimming cost V 8 bases and J 2 bases; bases outside gene matches: 9. In nucleotides, the CDR3 is TGTGCCAGCTCCCGAGGGACAGGGGCGGCCTACGAGCAGTACTTC. Translated, it gives CASSRGTGAAYEQYF.

This rearrangement joins TRBV7-9 to TRBJ1-2; unclear D gene. Trimming left V 5 bases short and J 1 base short, with 14 bases between. The CDR3 sequence is 15 residues long. CDR1 and CDR2 from the germline V gene are SEHNR and FQNEAQ (reference sequence). This CDR3 reads CASSPRTWNNYGYTF. The CDR3 nucleotides are TGTGCCAGCAGCCCCCGGACTTGGAATAACTATGGCTACACCTTC.

V and J are TRBV15 and TRBJ2-5; 10 bases match TRBD2. The CDR3 has 16 amino acids. Trimming took 3 bases from V and 5 from J; bases not matched to a gene: 9. CDR1 LNHNV and CDR2 YYDKDF come from the germline V gene (reference sequence). CDR3 in amino acids: CATSSSGGAVGETQYF. CDR3 in DNA: TGTGCCACCAGCAGCAGCGGGGGGGCAGTCGGGGAGACCCAGTACTTC.

The J gene is TRBJ2-5, the V gene TRBV28; TRBD2 aligns across 8 bases. This CDR3 contains 16 residues. J lost 7 bases, V lost 7 bases, and 17 bases had no gene match. Germline assignment: CDR1 MDHEN and CDR2 SYDVKM. The DNA for the CDR3 is TGTGCCAGCAACCTAGCAGGTAGCGGGGCAGCAGGGACCCAGTACTTC. This codes for CASNLAGSGAAGTQYF.